These T cell receptor beta chains were read from a single sample in a study of OX40 agonist ivuxolimab in advanced cancers. Only in-frame clones appear in the TCRdb table, and some are missing; sequencing was by immunoSEQ multiplex PCR. Of 48,000 or so clones in the sample, roughly 92% were seen once. The sequencing used CD4+ or CD8+ T cells sorted from blood, collected in a trial of the OX40 agonist ivuxolimab. The receptors shown here come from an adult with an advanced solid tumor such as melanoma, head and neck, liver or kidney cancer. Both conserved end residues are part of each CDR3.

CDR3 length	V gene	J gene	CDR3 protein
11	TRBV28	TRBJ2-7	CASSLSGEQYF
10	TRBV15	TRBJ2-3	CATAGDTQYF
11	TRBV11-2	TRBJ2-7	CASSLIYEQYF
14	TRBV13	TRBJ2-7	CASRSGTGAYEQYF
13	TRBV5-4	TRBJ1-2	CASSLWGAYGYTF
16	TRBV19	TRBJ1-1	CASSRIGDRPNTEAFF
14	TRBV23-1	TRBJ1-2	CASSLGHPLCGYTF
15	TRBV28	TRBJ2-1	CASRAGTSLYNEQFF
20	TRBV28	TRBJ2-6	CASSGVRDRGPFSGANVLTF
12	TRBV9	TRBJ1-1	CASSPRDSEAFF
13	TRBV5-1	TRBJ2-3	CASSLLVADTQYF
14	TRBV19	TRBJ2-3	CASTAAGGTDTQYF
16	TRBV28	TRBJ1-1	CASSLGEGSLNTEAFF
16	TRBV6-5	TRBJ2-1	CASSYGGGSSYNEQFF
16	TRBV5-1	TRBJ2-3	CASSSDTYQFTDTQYF
12	TRBV5-1	TRBJ2-7	CASSLVGYEQYF
15	TRBV12-1	TRBJ2-7	CASSFVGQEPYEQYF
19	TRBV7-2	TRBJ2-3	CASSLAGTSGPTNTDTQYF
14	TRBV5-1	TRBJ2-5	CASSWGPAAETQYF
13	TRBV29-1	TRBJ2-1	CSVEEGVALGQFF
14	TRBV7-3	TRBJ2-7	CASSLAGGSYEQYF
11	TRBV7-9	TRBJ2-7	CASSRGQDEIF
15	TRBV19	TRBJ1-5	CASSTWGSDNQPQHF
15	TRBV27	TRBJ2-5	CASSPLRGYQETQYF
12	TRBV27	TRBJ2-2	CASSLWAGELFF
15	TRBV28	TRBJ1-5	CASREEGLGNQPQHF
15	TRBV9	TRBJ2-2	CASSLTGANTGELFF
13	TRBV6-6	TRBJ2-7	CASSSGLTYEQYF
14	TRBV7-9	TRBJ2-1	CASSLLGGGNEQFF
15	TRBV29-1	TRBJ2-3	CSVERAGSPPDTQYF
14	TRBV18	TRBJ2-4	CASSPGLAKNIQYF
12	TRBV5-1	TRBJ2-3	CASSSLTDTQYF
13	TRBV27	TRBJ2-7	CASSSGVPYEQYF
14	TRBV6-5	TRBJ1-5	CASSTPGLNQPQHF
14	TRBV5-1	TRBJ2-7	CASSLEGGGYEQYF
14	TRBV4-1	TRBJ2-7	CASSPVKLTVEQYF
13	TRBV11-2	TRBJ2-7	CASSLISSYEQYF
12	TRBV6-1	TRBJ2-7	CALGGGLGEQYF
12	TRBV6-5	TRBJ1-2	CASSHGGRGYTF
14	TRBV28	TRBJ2-5	CASSFPGTGGIQYF
14	TRBV27	TRBJ2-7	CASSLFGTSYEQYF
15	TRBV5-1	TRBJ1-3	CASSLDLSSGNTIYF
14	TRBV27	TRBJ2-7	CASSLVALSPEQYF
14	TRBV5-1	TRBJ2-5	CASSSVTGRETQYF
15	TRBV7-6	TRBJ2-3	CASSMTGTATDTQYF
18	TRBV5-1	TRBJ2-6	CASSLVSGRNSGANVLTF